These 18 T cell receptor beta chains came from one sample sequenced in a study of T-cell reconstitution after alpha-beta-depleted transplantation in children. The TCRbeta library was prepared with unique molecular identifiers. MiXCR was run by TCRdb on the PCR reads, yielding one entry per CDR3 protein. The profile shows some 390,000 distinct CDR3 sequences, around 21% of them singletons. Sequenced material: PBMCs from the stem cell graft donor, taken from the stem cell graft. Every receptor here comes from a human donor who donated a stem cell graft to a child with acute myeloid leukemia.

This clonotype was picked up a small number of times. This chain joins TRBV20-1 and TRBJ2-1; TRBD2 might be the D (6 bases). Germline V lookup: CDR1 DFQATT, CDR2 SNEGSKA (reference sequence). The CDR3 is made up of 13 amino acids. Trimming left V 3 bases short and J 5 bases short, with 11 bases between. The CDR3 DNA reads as TGCAGTGCTAGGTCGCGGGGACACAATGAGCAGTTCTTC. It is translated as CSARSRGHNEQFF.

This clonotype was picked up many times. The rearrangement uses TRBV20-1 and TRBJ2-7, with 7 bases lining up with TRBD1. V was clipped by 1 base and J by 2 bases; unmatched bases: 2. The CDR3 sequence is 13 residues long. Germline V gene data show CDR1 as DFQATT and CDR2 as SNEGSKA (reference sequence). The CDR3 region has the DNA TGCAGTGCTAGAGTTACAGGGGCCTACGAGCAGTACTTC. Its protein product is CSARVTGAYEQYF.

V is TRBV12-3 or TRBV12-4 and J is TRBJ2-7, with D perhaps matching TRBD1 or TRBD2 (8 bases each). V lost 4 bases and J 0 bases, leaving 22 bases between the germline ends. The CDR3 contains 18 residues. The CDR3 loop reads CASSYRGASGPGSYEQYF. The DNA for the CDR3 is TGTGCCAGCAGTTACAGGGGGGCTAGCGGGCCGGGCTCCTACGAGCAGTACTTC.

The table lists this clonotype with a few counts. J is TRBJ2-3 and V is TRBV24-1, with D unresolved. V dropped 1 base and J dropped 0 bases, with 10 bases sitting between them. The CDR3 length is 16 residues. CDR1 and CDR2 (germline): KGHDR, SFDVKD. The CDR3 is CATSDLGRTSTDTQYF. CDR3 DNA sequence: TGTGCCACCAGTGATTTAGGACGCACTAGCACAGATACGCAGTATTTT.

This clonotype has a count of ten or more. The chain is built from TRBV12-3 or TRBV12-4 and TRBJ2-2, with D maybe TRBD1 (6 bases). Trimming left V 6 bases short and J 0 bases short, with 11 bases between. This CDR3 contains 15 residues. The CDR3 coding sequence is TGTGCCAGCAGCCCAGGGGTCGCGAACACCGGGGAGCTGTTTTTT. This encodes CASSPGVANTGELFF.

As DNA, the CDR3 is TGCAGTGCTAGTTACGGGAGGAAAAATGAGCAGTTCTTC. Translation: CSASYGRKNEQFF. The chain joins TRBV20-1 to TRBJ2-1; 7 bases are a match to TRBD2. The CDR3 length is 13 residues. The trim removed 3 bases at V and 7 bases at J, leaving 6 bases unmatched. Germline CDR1 DFQATT, CDR2 SNEGSKA (reference sequence).

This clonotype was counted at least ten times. As DNA, the CDR3 is TGTGCCAGCAGCGCTCGGAGGATTAATGAAAAACTGTTTTTT. This translates into CASSARRINEKLFF. The chain is built from TRBV4-2 and TRBJ1-4; D not certain. The CDR3 has 14 amino acids. Trimming pared 5 bases from V and 4 bases from J, leaving 11 bases between. Germline-derived CDR1 and CDR2 are LGHNA and YNFKEQ.

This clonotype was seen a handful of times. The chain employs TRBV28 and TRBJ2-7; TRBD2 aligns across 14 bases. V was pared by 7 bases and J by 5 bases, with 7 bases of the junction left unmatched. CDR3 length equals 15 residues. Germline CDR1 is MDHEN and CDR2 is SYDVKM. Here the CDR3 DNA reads TGTGCCAGCAAAGAGACTAGCGGGAGGGCTAACGAGCAGTACTTC. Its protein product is CASKETSGRANEQYF.

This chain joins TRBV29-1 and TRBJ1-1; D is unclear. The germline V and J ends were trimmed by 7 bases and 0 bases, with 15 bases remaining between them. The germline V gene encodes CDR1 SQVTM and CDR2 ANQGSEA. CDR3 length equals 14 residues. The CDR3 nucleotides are TGCAGCGCCCCGGGGAGGGATATGAACACTGAAGCTTTCTTT. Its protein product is CSAPGRDMNTEAFF.

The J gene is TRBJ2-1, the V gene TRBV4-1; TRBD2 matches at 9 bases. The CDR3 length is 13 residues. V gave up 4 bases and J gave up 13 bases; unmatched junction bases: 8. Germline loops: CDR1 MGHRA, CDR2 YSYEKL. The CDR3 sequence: CASSPVAGEFQFF. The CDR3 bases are TGCGCCAGCAGCCCAGTAGCGGGAGAGTTCCAGTTCTTC.

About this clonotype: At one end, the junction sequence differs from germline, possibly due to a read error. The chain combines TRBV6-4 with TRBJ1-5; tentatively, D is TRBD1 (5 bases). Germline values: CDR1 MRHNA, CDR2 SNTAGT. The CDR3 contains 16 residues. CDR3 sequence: CASSYVPGGSHQPQHF. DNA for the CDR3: TGTGCCAGCTCTTACGTCCCCGGGGGTAGCCATCAGCCCCAGCATTTT.

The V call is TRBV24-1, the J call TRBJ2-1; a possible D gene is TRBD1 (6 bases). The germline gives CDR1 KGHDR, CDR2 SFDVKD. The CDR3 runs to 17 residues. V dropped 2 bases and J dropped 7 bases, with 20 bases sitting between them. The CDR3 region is CATSDSRQALGANEQFF. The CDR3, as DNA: TGTGCCACCAGTGATTCCCGACAGGCTTTAGGGGCTAATGAGCAGTTCTTC.

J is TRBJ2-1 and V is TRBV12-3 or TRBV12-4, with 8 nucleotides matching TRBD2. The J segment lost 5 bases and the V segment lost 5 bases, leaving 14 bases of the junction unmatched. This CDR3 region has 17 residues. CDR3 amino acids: CASSKIGLALGNNEQFF. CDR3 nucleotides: TGTGCCAGCAGTAAAATCGGACTAGCATTGGGAAACAATGAGCAGTTCTTC.

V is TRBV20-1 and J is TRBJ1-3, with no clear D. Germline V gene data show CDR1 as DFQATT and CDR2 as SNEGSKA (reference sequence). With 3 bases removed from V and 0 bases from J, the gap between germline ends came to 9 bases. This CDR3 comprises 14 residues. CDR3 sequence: CSASNRGSGNTIYF. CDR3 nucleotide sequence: TGCAGTGCTAGTAATCGGGGCTCTGGAAACACCATATATTTT.

The CDR3 here is CASSHDRRMYQPQHF. The CDR3 DNA reads TGTGCCAGCAGCCACGACAGAAGAATGTATCAGCCCCAGCATTTT. The chain joins TRBV7-7 to TRBJ1-5, with D possibly TRBD1 on 5 matching bases. Germline V lookup: CDR1 SSHAT, CDR2 FNYEAQ (reference sequence). The CDR3 runs to 15 residues. Trimming pared 5 bases from V and 5 bases from J, leaving 16 bases between.

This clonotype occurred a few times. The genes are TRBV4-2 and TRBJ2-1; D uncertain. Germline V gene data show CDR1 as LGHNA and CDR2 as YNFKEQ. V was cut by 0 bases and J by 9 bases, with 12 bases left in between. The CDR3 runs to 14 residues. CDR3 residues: CASSQDRKSAEQFF. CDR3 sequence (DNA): TGTGCCAGCAGCCAAGACAGGAAAAGCGCTGAGCAGTTCTTC.

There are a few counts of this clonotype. CDR3 region: CASQQGGGYEQYF. CDR3 sequence (DNA): TGTGCCAGCCAACAAGGAGGGGGATACGAGCAGTACTTC. The chain employs TRBV6-1 and TRBJ2-7, with D possibly being TRBD1 or TRBD2 (6 bases each). Trimming removed 8 bases from V and 4 bases from J, with 15 bases in between. The CDR3 length is 13 residues. CDR1 and CDR2 (germline): MNHNS, SASEGT.

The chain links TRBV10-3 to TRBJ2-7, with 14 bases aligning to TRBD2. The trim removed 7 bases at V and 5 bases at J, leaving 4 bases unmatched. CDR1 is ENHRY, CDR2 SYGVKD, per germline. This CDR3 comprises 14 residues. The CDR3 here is CAITTGLAGDEQYF. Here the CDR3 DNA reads TGTGCCATCACTACGGGACTAGCGGGAGACGAGCAGTACTTC.